This is a list of T cell receptor beta chains from one sample in a study of regulatory T cells in long-lasting Graves disease. Each CDR3 protein gets one entry after TCRdb re-called the multiplex PCR reads with MiXCR. There are roughly 440,000 distinct CDR3 sequences in the sample; about a sixth occur only once, and 23% lies in the top ten. These data were also reused for a study on T cells in Graves' hyperthyroidism and ophthalmopathy.

This sample comprised peripheral blood mononuclear cells (PBMCs), obtained at new diagnosis, from a patient treated with antithyroid drugs. The source of these receptors is a woman between 18 and 29 years old with Graves disease. CDR3s include the opening cysteine and the closing phenylalanine or tryptophan. D genes are given only for firm matches. Clone size is stated in some rows and not others, as once, few, many or a class when expanded.

j_call | v_call | clone_size | cdr3_length | d_call | cdr3_aa | cdr3_nt
TRBJ1-5 | TRBV2 | many | 14 | TRBD1 | CASSRTGETQPQHF | TGTGCCAGCAGTCGGACAGGGGAGACGCAGCCCCAGCATTTT
TRBJ2-7 | TRBV30 | many | 12 | - | CAWRGSADEQYF | TGTGCCTGGAGGGGAAGCGCAGACGAGCAGTACTTC
TRBJ2-2 | TRBV5-5 | - | 14 | - | CASTHDGAPGELFF | TGTGCCAGCACGCATGACGGGGCCCCCGGGGAGCTGTTTTTT
TRBJ1-3 | TRBV20-1 | many | 17 | TRBD1 | CSAVSGQGSYSGNTIYF | TGCAGTGCCGTGTCGGGACAGGGGTCCTACTCTGGAAACACCATATATTTT
TRBJ1-4 | TRBV5-1 | - | 16 | - | CASSLVSGGAGEKLFF | TGCGCCAGCAGCTTGGTGTCTGGGGGGGCCGGTGAAAAACTGTTTTTT
TRBJ2-7 | TRBV19 | few | 13 | - | CASSIRNNYEQYF | TGTGCCAGTAGTATAAGGAACAACTACGAGCAGTACTTC
TRBJ2-1 | TRBV28 | - | 15 | TRBD2 | CASSFGLAGLDEQFF | TGTGCCAGCAGTTTCGGACTAGCGGGTTTGGATGAGCAGTTCTTC
TRBJ2-1 | TRBV11-2 | many | 16 | - | CASSSPDRVEWDEQFF | TGTGCCAGCAGCTCCCCCGACAGAGTGGAGTGGGATGAGCAGTTCTTC
TRBJ2-1 | TRBV11-3 | many | 17 | TRBD2 | CASSLEVGAGGHNEQFF | TGTGCCAGCAGCTTAGAAGTAGGCGCGGGGGGTCACAATGAGCAGTTCTTC
TRBJ1-2 | TRBV2 | few | 14 | - | CASRSGEPLDGYTF | TGTGCCAGCCGCTCCGGGGAGCCTCTAGATGGCTACACCTTC
TRBJ1-1 | TRBV10-3 | many | 14 | TRBD1 | CAISGQGVDTEAFF | TGTGCCATCAGTGGTCAGGGGGTGGACACTGAAGCTTTCTTT
TRBJ2-7 | TRBV28 | many | 11 | TRBD1 | CASSSAQGVSF | TGTGCCAGCAGTTCAGCACAGGGGGTTTCCTTC
TRBJ2-1 | TRBV10-2 | many | 15 | TRBD2 | CASSAASGRAGEQFF | TGCGCCAGCAGTGCGGCTAGCGGGAGGGCCGGTGAGCAGTTCTTC
TRBJ2-3 | TRBV28 | - | 15 | TRBD2 | CASSLGTNRLGPQYF | TGTGCCAGCAGTTTGGGGACTAACAGATTAGGACCGCAGTATTTT
TRBJ2-7 | TRBV20-1 | few | 15 | - | CSARDRPLLRREQYF | TGCAGTGCTAGAGATAGGCCCCTCCTTCGGCGGGAGCAGTACTTC
TRBJ1-1 | TRBV3-1 | many | 13 | - | CASSQDSETEAFF | TGTGCCAGCAGCCAAGACAGCGAGACTGAAGCTTTCTTT
TRBJ2-3 | TRBV10-2 | - | 14 | - | CASSSTSTTDTQYF | TGCGCCAGCAGCTCCACCTCAACCACAGATACGCAGTATTTT
TRBJ2-7 | TRBV7-9 | many | 12 | - | CASSFKRNEQYF | TGTGCCAGCAGCTTCAAGAGGAACGAGCAGTACTTC
TRBJ1-3 | TRBV29-1 | - | 13 | - | CSVYGGSGNTIYF | TGCAGCGTCTATGGTGGTTCTGGAAACACCATATATTTT
TRBJ1-1 | TRBV29-1 | - | 13 | - | CSHTWGVGTEAFF | TGCAGCCATACTTGGGGTGTGGGCACTGAAGCTTTCTTT
TRBJ1-5 | TRBV20-1 | - | 15 | - | CSARGPGTMNQPQHF | TGCAGTGCTAGAGGCCCCGGGACAATGAATCAGCCCCAGCATTTT
TRBJ1-4 | TRBV7-2 | - | 14 | - | CASSSRRIGEKLFF | TGTGCCAGCAGTTCAAGAAGAATTGGTGAAAAACTGTTTTTT
TRBJ2-7 | TRBV20-1 | - | 15 | - | CSARIVTRKRYEQYF | TGCAGTGCTAGGATTGTCACTAGAAAGCGGTACGAGCAGTACTTC
TRBJ2-3 | TRBV20-1 | - | 17 | TRBD2 | CSARPPPLAGGGDTQYF | TGCAGTGCTAGACCCCCTCCTCTAGCGGGAGGTGGAGATACGCAGTATTTT
TRBJ2-5 | TRBV15 | many | 18 | TRBD1 | CATRSRGTGGRLRETQYF | TGTGCCACCAGGTCACGCGGGACAGGGGGCAGATTAAGGGAGACCCAGTACTTC
TRBJ1-1 | TRBV20-1 | - | 11 | - | CSASRTLEAFF | TGCAGTGCTAGCCGCACCCTGGAGGCTTTCTTT
TRBJ1-3 | TRBV5-8 | - | 15 | - | CASSKGLASGNTIYF | TGTGCCAGCAGCAAGGGACTGGCCTCTGGAAACACCATATATTTT
TRBJ2-1 | TRBV19 | - | 15 | - | CASSIGNPTYNEQFF | TGTGCCAGTAGTATCGGCAACCCGACCTACAATGAGCAGTTCTTC
TRBJ1-1 | TRBV6-1 | few | 13 | TRBD1 | CASTDRAYTEAFF | TGTGCCAGCACAGACAGGGCATACACTGAAGCTTTCTTT
TRBJ2-4 | TRBV20-1 | few | 17 | TRBD1 | CSARGSGQIYAKNIQYF | TGCAGTGCTAGAGGCTCGGGACAGATCTACGCCAAAAACATTCAGTACTTC
TRBJ2-1 | TRBV28 | - | 13 | - | CASRLMTGDEQFF | TGTGCCAGCAGACTAATGACGGGCGATGAGCAGTTCTTC